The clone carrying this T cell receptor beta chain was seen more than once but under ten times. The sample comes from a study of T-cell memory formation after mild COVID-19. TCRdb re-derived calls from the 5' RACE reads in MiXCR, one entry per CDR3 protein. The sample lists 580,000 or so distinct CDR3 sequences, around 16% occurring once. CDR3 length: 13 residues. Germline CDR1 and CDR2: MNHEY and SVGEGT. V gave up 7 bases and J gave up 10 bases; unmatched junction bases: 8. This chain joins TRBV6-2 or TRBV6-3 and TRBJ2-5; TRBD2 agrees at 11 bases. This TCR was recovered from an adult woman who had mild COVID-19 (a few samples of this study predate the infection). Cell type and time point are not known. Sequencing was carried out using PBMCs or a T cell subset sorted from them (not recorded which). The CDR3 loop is CASTDRLAGIQYF. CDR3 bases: TGTGCCAGCACCGACCGACTAGCGGGAATCCAGTACTTC.